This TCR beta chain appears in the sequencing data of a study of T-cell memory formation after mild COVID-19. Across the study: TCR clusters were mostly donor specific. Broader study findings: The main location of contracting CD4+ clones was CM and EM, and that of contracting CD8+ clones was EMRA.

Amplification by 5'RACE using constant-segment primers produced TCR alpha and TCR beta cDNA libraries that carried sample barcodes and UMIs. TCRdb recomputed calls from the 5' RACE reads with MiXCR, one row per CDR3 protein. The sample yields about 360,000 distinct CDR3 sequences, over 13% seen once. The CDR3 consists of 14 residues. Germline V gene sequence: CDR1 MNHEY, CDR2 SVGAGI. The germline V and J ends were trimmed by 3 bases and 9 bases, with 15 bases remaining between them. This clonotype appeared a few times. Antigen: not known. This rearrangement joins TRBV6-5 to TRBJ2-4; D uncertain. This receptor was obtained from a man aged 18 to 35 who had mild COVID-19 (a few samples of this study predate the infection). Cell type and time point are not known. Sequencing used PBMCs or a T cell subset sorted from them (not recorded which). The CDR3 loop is CASSYGKGSLIQYF. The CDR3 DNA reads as TGTGCCAGCAGTTATGGGAAAGGATCTCTCATTCAGTACTTC.